These 23 T cell receptor beta chains originate from one sample sequenced in a study of T cells in Graves' hyperthyroidism and ophthalmopathy. Regions amplified from RNA transcripts were the TCR beta CDR3 regions. HTBI primers were employed in a first-round RT-PCR of the TCR CDR3. TCRdb re-analysed the multiplex PCR reads in MiXCR, keeping a single row per CDR3 protein. Among 400,000 or so distinct CDR3 sequences, 12% to 15% were seen once, and the ten largest hold 15% to 20%. Input material: blood. The receptor set was obtained from a woman aged 60 to 75 with Graves' ophthalmopathy.

A few counts support this clonotype. The rearrangement joins TRBV2 to TRBJ1-5, with D uncertain. This CDR3 has 13 residues. V lost 3 bases to trimming and J lost 8 bases, with 11 bases between them. Germline values: CDR1 SNHLY, CDR2 FYNNEI. In nucleotides, the CDR3 is TGTGCCAGCAGTGAGGCCAGGCCCGAGCCCCAGCATTTT. This codes for CASSEARPEPQHF.

As regards this clonotype: The junction departs from the called germline gene at one end, perhaps through a read error. The genes are TRBV10-3 and TRBJ2-5; D is perhaps TRBD1 or TRBD2 (5 bases each). The germline CDR1 and CDR2 sequences are ENHRY and SYGVKD. There are 15 residues in the CDR3. CDR3: CAVSPGAVVQETQYF. The CDR3 DNA is TGTGCCGTCAGCCCCGGGGCAGTAGTCCAAGAGACCCAGTACTTC.

The table lists this clonotype with many counts. The V and J genes are TRBV28 and TRBJ1-6; D gene uncertain. Germline lookup yields CDR1 MDHEN and CDR2 SYDVKM. This CDR3 comprises 14 residues. The V gene lost 4 bases and the J gene lost 5 bases, with 9 bases spanning the gap. CDR3 protein: CASSWTGDNSPLHF. The CDR3, as DNA: TGTGCCAGCAGTTGGACTGGGGATAATTCACCCCTCCACTTT.

The chain couples TRBV28 to TRBJ2-7, with D perhaps TRBD1 (6 bases). V was cut by 7 bases and J by 5 bases, with 24 bases left in between. The CDR3 covers 16 residues. Germline V gives CDR1 MDHEN, CDR2 SYDVKM. Here the CDR3 reads CASTSSLGRGGNEQYF. In DNA form, the CDR3 reads TGTGCCAGCACCTCTTCCCTGGGCAGGGGCGGCAACGAGCAGTACTTC.

This clonotype was counted ten times or more. For the CDR3, the DNA is TGCAGCGTTGGGGGGAGGACTAGGGATGAGCAGTTCTTC. It is translated as CSVGGRTRDEQFF. The chain recombines TRBV29-1 with TRBJ2-1; 7 nucleotides align to TRBD2. The CDR3 is made up of 13 amino acids. Germline V CDR1 and CDR2: SQVTM, ANQGSEA. The V and J ends lost 4 bases and 8 bases, in that order; junction bases with no gene match: 8.

In this sample, this clonotype turned up many times. The rearrangement links TRBV6-1 to TRBJ2-7; D is possibly TRBD2 (5 bases). The ends were cut back, 6 bases at V and 8 bases at J, with 20 bases in the middle. CDR3 length: 14 residues. The germline V gene encodes CDR1 MNHNS and CDR2 SASEGT. CDR3 bases: TGTGCCAGCAGCCAACCGGGAACAATTGTGAAGCAGTACTTC. This gives the protein CASSQPGTIVKQYF.

Ten or more counts support this clonotype. The chain has TRBV7-2 and TRBJ2-7, with a possible D match to TRBD1 (6 bases). Trimming cost V 3 bases and J 3 bases, with 9 bases left between them. The CDR3 loop spans 13 amino acids. Per the germline V gene, CDR1 is SGHTA and CDR2 is FQGNSA. CDR3 in amino acids: CASSFDRIYEQYF. The CDR3 DNA sequence: TGTGCCAGCAGCTTCGACAGGATCTACGAGCAGTACTTC.

This clonotype was seen many times. The V and J genes are TRBV12-3 or TRBV12-4 and TRBJ2-7; 9 nucleotides match TRBD1. This CDR3 spans 15 amino acids. V lost 4 bases and J lost 7; bases outside the gene matches: 11. CDR3 DNA: TGTGCCAGCAGTTCCGCCGGACAGGGGTTACGGGAGCAGTACTTC. Translated: CASSSAGQGLREQYF.

This clonotype was counted ten times or more. The J gene is TRBJ2-3, the V gene TRBV11-2; 8 nucleotides match TRBD1. The junction had 10 bases not matched to a gene; V was cut back by 5 bases and J by 3 bases. The germline gives CDR1 SGHAT, CDR2 FQNNGV. The CDR3 totals 16 residues. CDR3 residues: CASSGGQAPRTDTQYF. CDR3 bases: TGTGCCAGCAGCGGGGGACAGGCGCCTCGGACAGATACGCAGTATTTT.

In DNA, the CDR3 is TGCAGTGCTACCAGGGGTTCAGCAGATACGCAGTATTTT. It translates to CSATRGSADTQYF. The rearrangement links TRBV20-1 to TRBJ2-3, with a tentative D call TRBD1 (6 bases). The CDR3 is 13 amino acids. Germline CDR1 is DFQATT and CDR2 is SNEGSKA (reference sequence). Trimming removed 4 bases from V and 4 bases from J, with 12 bases in between.

This sequence joins TRBV5-1 and TRBJ2-7; D assignment may be TRBD1 or TRBD2 (5 bases each). This CDR3 comprises 14 residues. Germline V gene sequence: CDR1 SGHRS, CDR2 YFSETQ. The V gene lost 4 bases and the J gene lost 4 bases, with 15 bases spanning the gap. CDR3 in DNA: TGCGCCAGCAGCCCCTCGGGCAGGGAGTACGAGCAGTACTTC. Translated: CASSPSGREYEQYF.

In its sample, this clonotype was seen many times. The rearrangement links TRBV6-2 or TRBV6-3 to TRBJ2-1; 9 bases fit TRBD2. The CDR3 consists of 24 residues. Unmatched junction bases numbered 28, after V lost 0 bases and J lost 4 bases. CDR1 MNHEY and CDR2 SVGEGT come from the germline V gene. CDR3 in DNA: TGTGCCAGCAGTTACTCGAGTAAGCGCGAGTTGGTCCTTAGCGGGAGAGAGGATTACAATGAGCAGTTCTTC. Translated, it gives CASSYSSKRELVLSGREDYNEQFF.

This clonotype has only a few counts. The genes are TRBV6-5 and TRBJ2-2; D is ambiguous. V gave up 2 bases and J gave up 5 bases, with 6 bases separating them. Germline V lookup: CDR1 MNHEY, CDR2 SVGAGI. The CDR3 loop spans 13 amino acids. The CDR3 coding sequence is TGTGCCAGCAGTTACCCAACAACCGGGGAGCTGTTTTTT. Amino acids: CASSYPTTGELFF.

The chain links TRBV29-1 to TRBJ1-2; D may be TRBD1 (5 bases). Germline CDR1 is SQVTM and CDR2 is ANQGSEA. The CDR3 has 14 amino acids. V was shortened by 4 bases and J by 4 bases, with 16 bases between the two germline ends. CDR3 sequence (DNA): TGCAGCGTTGCCCGGCAGGACGGGACCTATGGCTACACCTTC. Protein sequence: CSVARQDGTYGYTF.

The chain joins TRBV14 to TRBJ2-1; 10 positions agree with TRBD1. The CDR3 runs 14 residues. V lost 6 bases and J lost 7; bases outside the gene matches: 6. Germline CDR1 SGHDN, CDR2 FVKESK. The CDR3, as DNA: TGTGCCAGCAGGCGACAGGGGGCAGGGAATGAGCAGTTCTTC. This sequence encodes CASRRQGAGNEQFF.

This clonotype was observed at least ten times. V usage is TRBV20-1 and J usage is TRBJ2-1; 12 bases fit TRBD2. The ends lost 1 base at V and 0 bases at J; junction bases unmatched: 1. There are 16 residues in the CDR3. Germline V CDR1 and CDR2: DFQATT, SNEGSKA (reference sequence). The CDR3 DNA sequence: TGCAGTGCTAGAGGGACTAGCGGGGCCTCCTACAATGAGCAGTTCTTC. Translated: CSARGTSGASYNEQFF.

This clonotype was seen many times. J is TRBJ2-1 and V is TRBV5-1; D is perhaps TRBD2 (8 bases). CDR1 SGHRS and CDR2 YFSETQ come from the germline V gene. CDR3 size: 17 residues. The V end was cut by 0 bases, the J end by 7 bases, with 20 bases between. CDR3 bases: TGCGCCAGCAGCTTGGTAACCGGGAGGGCCAGGGGGAATGAGCAGTTCTTC. It specifies CASSLVTGRARGNEQFF.

The rearrangement uses TRBV6-2 or TRBV6-3 and TRBJ2-5; either TRBD1 or TRBD2 may supply D (6 bases each). Between the trimmed V and J ends, which lost 0 bases and 4 bases, there was a span of 12 bases. This CDR3 contains 15 residues. Germline V gene lookup returns CDR1 MNHEY and CDR2 SVGEGT. The CDR3 DNA reads TGTGCCAGCAGTTACTCCATCGGGGGCGCAGAGACCCAGTACTTC. Translating gives CASSYSIGGAETQYF.

The J gene is TRBJ2-5, the V gene TRBV9; 7 bases align to TRBD2. Trimming at V came to 3 bases and at J to 5 bases, leaving 13 bases not matched to a gene. The CDR3 contains 16 residues. Germline V lookup: CDR1 SGDLS, CDR2 YYNGEE. The CDR3 coding sequence is TGTGCCAGCAGCGATAGTAACCCAGCGGGACGTGAGACCCAGTACTTC. This codes for CASSDSNPAGRETQYF.

This clonotype has only a few counts. The chain couples TRBV5-6 to TRBJ1-5; possibly TRBD1 for D (6 bases). Germline lookup yields CDR1 SGHDT and CDR2 YYEEEE. The germline V and J ends were trimmed by 4 bases and 4 bases, with 15 bases remaining between them. This CDR3 has 15 residues. The CDR3 DNA reads as TGTGCCAGCAGCCTCGGGGGCTTGGAAAATCAGCCCCAGCATTTT. Its translation is CASSLGGLENQPQHF. Filled out from reference TRBV5-6 and TRBJ1-5, the complete variable domain reads DAGVTQSPTHLIKTRGQQVTLRCSPKSGHDTVSWYQQALGQGPQFIFQYYEEEERQRGNFPDRFSGHQFPNYSSELNVNALLLGDSALYLCASSLGGLENQPQHFGDGTRLSIL.

The chain joins TRBV6-2 or TRBV6-3 to TRBJ1-3; 7 nucleotides agree with TRBD1. The CDR3 extends over 15 amino acids. V shed 5 bases, J shed 1 base, and the junction held 5 bases outside the gene matches. Germline CDR1 reads MNHEY; CDR2 reads SVGEGT. Here the CDR3 DNA reads TGTGCCAGCAGTGACAGGGAGTTATCTGGAAACACCATATATTTT. Protein: CASSDRELSGNTIYF.

Concerning this clonotype itself: Its ends do not fully match the called genes, so a read error is possible. The rearrangement uses TRBV7-8 and TRBJ2-1; 7 nucleotides match TRBD2. The CDR3 loop spans 15 amino acids. Germline V gene lookup returns CDR1 SGHVS and CDR2 FQNEAQ. As DNA, the CDR3 is TGTGCCAGCAGCCTAGCGGCGACAGCCTACGATGAGCAATTCTTC. This translates into CASSLAATAYDEQFF.

V and J are TRBV20-1 and TRBJ2-2, with 9 bases matching TRBD2. Per germline, CDR1 DFQATT and CDR2 SNEGSKA (reference sequence). The CDR3 totals 17 residues. With 3 bases clipped from V and 4 bases from J, the junction kept 12 bases outside the gene matches. CDR3 sequence (DNA): TGCAGTGCTAGCCTCCTTGGGACTAGCTTGGGCACCGGGGAGCTGTTTTTT. Amino acid sequence: CSASLLGTSLGTGELFF.